This entry lists 13 T cell receptor beta chains sequenced from one sample in a study of early T cells in non-severe SARS-CoV-2 infection. TCRdb reanalysed the 5' RACE reads using MiXCR and keeps one entry per CDR3 protein. The sample consists of just under 65,000 distinct CDR3 sequences, approximately 6% of them appearing once. The sample consisted of whole blood, taken at baseline. Receptors were obtained from an adult who was a healthcare worker with PCR-confirmed SARS-CoV-2 infection or an uninfected control (not recorded which).

This clonotype was seen a few times. CDR3 in amino acids: CASSLLGLAGVEADTQYF. CDR3 coding DNA: TGTGCCAGCAGTCTCTTGGGACTAGCGGGAGTTGAGGCAGATACGCAGTATTTT. The chain joins TRBV28 to TRBJ2-3, with TRBD2 matching over 14 bases. Germline values: CDR1 MDHEN, CDR2 SYDVKM. After removal of 5 bases from V and 4 bases from J, the junction contained 11 bases not matched to a gene. The CDR3 contains 18 residues.

This clonotype was counted a few times. The chain has TRBV13 and TRBJ2-7; a weak D match, TRBD2 (5 bases). Germline V lookup: CDR1 PRHDT, CDR2 FYEKMQ (reference sequence). The CDR3 has 14 residues. Trimming took off 1 base at V and 0 bases at J, with 7 bases between the two ends. Here the CDR3 DNA reads TGTGCCAGCAGCTTAGCGGGGAGCTCCTACGAGCAGTACTTC. Translated: CASSLAGSSYEQYF.

The CDR3 is CSVEDQGMGAQETQYF. The DNA for the CDR3 is TGCAGCGTTGAAGATCAAGGAATGGGGGCTCAAGAGACCCAGTACTTC. This chain uses TRBV29-1 with TRBJ2-5; maybe TRBD1 (6 bases). The CDR3 is made up of 16 amino acids. Germline CDR1 SQVTM, CDR2 ANQGSEA. V was cut by 0 bases and J by 2 bases, with 16 bases left in between. The full variable domain, with the rest looked up from reference TRBV29-1 and TRBJ2-5, is SAVISQKPSRDICQRGTSLTIQCQVDSQVTMMFWYRQQPGQSLTLIATANQGSEATYESGFVIDKFPISRPNLTFSTLTVSNMSPEDSSIYLCSVEDQGMGAQETQYFGPGTRLLVL.

There are many counts of this clonotype. The V gene is TRBV5-1, the J gene TRBJ2-1; D not resolved. The germline CDR1 and CDR2 sequences are SGHRS and YFSETQ. The CDR3 covers 13 residues. V lost 0 bases, J lost 7 bases, and 8 bases lay in between. CDR3 amino acids: CASSLASINEQFF. The DNA for the CDR3 is TGCGCCAGCAGCTTGGCGTCTATAAATGAGCAGTTCTTC.

The rearrangement uses TRBV28 and TRBJ2-1; TRBD2 matches 11 bases. The CDR3 extends over 15 amino acids. The junction had 3 bases not matched to a gene; V was cut back by 2 bases and J by 6 bases. CDR1 and CDR2 from the germline V gene are MDHEN and SYDVKM. The CDR3: CASSLTSGSTNEQFF. The CDR3 DNA is TGTGCCAGCAGTTTAACTAGCGGGAGTACCAATGAGCAGTTCTTC.

This clonotype showed up just a few times. The chain's CDR3 is CASSPGQAAYGYTF. Written as DNA, the CDR3 is TGTGCCAGCTCACCTGGGCAGGCGGCCTATGGCTACACCTTC. This rearrangement joins TRBV18 to TRBJ1-2; D not resolved. Germline V CDR1 and CDR2: KGHSH, LQKENI. Trimming took 3 bases from V and 4 from J, leaving 12 bases between them. This CDR3 has 14 residues.

This clonotype was counted many times. The chain uses TRBV7-9 and TRBJ1-2, with D perhaps TRBD1 (6 bases). V shed 5 bases and J shed 4 bases, with 11 bases lying between them. The germline CDR1 and CDR2 sequences are SEHNR and FQNEAQ (reference sequence). The CDR3 loop spans 13 amino acids. The DNA of the CDR3 is TGTGCCAGCAGCCCAAACAGGGTCTATGGCTACACCTTC. It translates to CASSPNRVYGYTF. The full variable domain, its missing parts supplied by reference TRBV7-9 and TRBJ1-2, is DTGVSQNPRHKITKRGQNVTFRCDPISEHNRLYWYRQTLGQGPEFLTYFQNEAQLEKSRLLSDRFSAERPKGSFSTLEIQRTEQGDSAMYLCASSPNRVYGYTFGSGTRLTVV.

The J gene is TRBJ2-3, the V gene TRBV28, with D tentatively TRBD2 (5 bases). The CDR3 has 15 amino acids. From germline, CDR1 is MDHEN and CDR2 SYDVKM. The germline V and J ends were trimmed by 3 bases and 2 bases, with 12 bases remaining between them. The CDR3 sequence is CASSLGLALTDTQYF. The CDR3 coding sequence is TGTGCCAGCAGTTTGGGTCTAGCCCTCACAGATACGCAGTATTTT.

This clonotype occurred many times. The chain couples TRBV25-1 to TRBJ2-5; no firm D call. The CDR3 extends over 14 amino acids. V shed 4 bases and J shed 1 base, with 10 bases lying between them. CDR1 and CDR2 (germline): MGHDK, SYGVNS. As DNA, the CDR3 is TGTGCCAGCAGTGGTAGGGTATCCCAAGAGACCCAGTACTTC. Translated: CASSGRVSQETQYF.

This clonotype was observed many times. The chain combines TRBV5-1 with TRBJ1-1; 7 nucleotides agree with TRBD1. The germline CDR1 and CDR2 sequences are SGHRS and YFSETQ. With 3 bases clipped from V and 0 bases from J, the junction kept 2 bases outside the gene matches. This CDR3 contains 14 residues. The CDR3 loop is CASSWDRMNTEAFF. The DNA for the CDR3 is TGCGCCAGCAGCTGGGACAGAATGAACACTGAAGCTTTCTTT.

Many counts were recorded for this clonotype. In DNA form, the CDR3 reads TGCAGTGCTGGACCCTCCGGGGGCACATCCTACGAGCAGTACTTC. As protein: CSAGPSGGTSYEQYF. The chain links TRBV20-1 to TRBJ2-7; D may correspond to TRBD1 or TRBD2 (6 bases each). The V gene lost 5 bases and the J gene lost 1 base, with 18 bases spanning the gap. The V gene's germline CDR1 is DFQATT and CDR2 SNEGSKA (reference sequence). The CDR3 is 15 amino acids.

This clonotype showed up many times. The CDR3 DNA is TGTGCCAGCAGCTCCGAGTGGGGGTATCACGGGGAGCTGTTTTTT. It specifies CASSSEWGYHGELFF. The chain carries TRBV9 and TRBJ2-2; D possibly uses TRBD1 or TRBD2 (5 bases each). In germline, CDR1 is SGDLS, CDR2 YYNGEE. This CDR3 region has 15 residues. V was clipped by 4 bases and J by 7 bases, with 17 bases between them.

There are many counts of this clonotype. This chain connects TRBV20-1 to TRBJ2-3; 12 bases match TRBD2. The CDR3 consists of 15 residues. V lost 8 bases to trimming and J lost 5 bases; unmatched junction nucleotides: 11. Germline V lookup: CDR1 DFQATT, CDR2 SNEGSKA (reference sequence). This CDR3 is CSSRDLAGGEDTQYF. The CDR3 region has the DNA TGCAGTTCAAGGGATCTAGCGGGAGGGGAAGATACGCAGTATTTT.